The rows below give T cell receptor beta chains drawn from one sample of a study of blood T cell repertoires in COVID-19. The data were produced by immunoSEQ multiplex PCR, yet TCRdb's version contains in-frame clones alone and is incomplete. This table has about 73,000 clones, approximately 83% appearing once. The sequenced sample was peripheral blood. All receptors derive from a man older than 75 with active or convalescent COVID-19. Each CDR3 is given with its conserved first and last residue. Each record gives: J gene, V gene, CDR3 protein.

TRBJ2-5 TRBV24-1 CATSDFGTRGSETQYF
TRBJ2-5 TRBV30 CATGLQETQYF
TRBJ2-2 TRBV11-2 CASSFSQFANTGELFF
TRBJ2-2 TRBV7-2 CASSLAVAANTGELFF
TRBJ1-2 TRBV3-1/TRBV3-2 CASSQGGRSYTF
TRBJ1-3 TRBV2 CASSDLRTGNTIYF
TRBJ1-4 TRBV7-9 CASSLPTGTFNEKLFF
TRBJ2-3 TRBV6-4 CASSDSGTRGDTQYF
TRBJ2-1 TRBV12-3/TRBV12-4 CASTLNNEQFF
TRBJ1-5 TRBV28 CASSFLNQPQHF
TRBJ1-1 TRBV2 CASSSITGGKAFF
TRBJ2-5 TRBV10-1 CASQTHHRGDQETQYF
TRBJ2-5 TRBV27 CASSLSRISGETQYF
TRBJ2-3 TRBV21-1 CARPKGAETDTQYF
TRBJ1-6 TRBV6-5 CASGGTGSTSPLHF
TRBJ2-5 TRBV19 CASSTAWRRGQETQYF
TRBJ2-7 TRBV28 CASSLLGSSGRSEQYF
TRBJ2-1 TRBV5-5 CASSLRSTGSSYNEQFF
TRBJ1-2 TRBV10-3 CAISEQGHYGYTF
TRBJ2-2 TRBV29-1 CSAKGAGQRSGELFF
TRBJ1-2 TRBV1 CTSLCEVGANSYTF
TRBJ2-1 TRBV5-4 CASSLNPQQNEQFF
TRBJ2-1 TRBV18 CASSPGLAGGLDEQFF
TRBJ1-2 TRBV15 CATSRGQGNYGYTF
TRBJ1-1 TRBV3-1/TRBV3-2 CASSQAQGRNTEAFF
TRBJ2-3 TRBV3-1/TRBV3-2 CASSQAYADTQYF
TRBJ1-4 TRBV18 CASSQWGADNEKLFF
TRBJ2-1 TRBV27 CASSLRVRVGGYNEQFF
TRBJ1-3 TRBV7-9 CASSQLGAASGNTIYF
TRBJ2-5 TRBV3-1/TRBV3-2 CASSLPLAGGLETQYF
TRBJ2-7 TRBV18 CASSSSGYEQYF
TRBJ2-3 TRBV3-1/TRBV3-2 CASSPRGGGSTDTQYF
TRBJ2-1 TRBV11-3 CASSLGGGVNEQFF
TRBJ2-5 TRBV7-8 CASSFSTGEGGTQYF
TRBJ2-2 TRBV6-5 CASSRTGGPPGELFF
TRBJ2-5 TRBV30 CAWSLGRTSGNKETQYF
TRBJ2-5 TRBV29-1 CSVGGGSRGETQYF
TRBJ2-5 TRBV3-1/TRBV3-2 CASSLRGAETQYF
TRBJ2-6 TRBV14 CASASRGGSGANVLTF
TRBJ2-2 TRBV29-1 CSVAELAGGPQGTGELFF
TRBJ2-7 TRBV18 CASSPRLVARGHYEQYF
TRBJ2-7 TRBV28 CASSGEGQGLYEQYF
TRBJ2-7 TRBV18 CASSQLAGVKDEQYF
TRBJ2-2 TRBV14 CARGHGTGIWAGELFF
TRBJ2-7 TRBV6-4 CASSEGGYRVYEQYF
TRBJ2-1 TRBV6-5 CASTKRQFFGEQFF